These 14 T cell receptor beta chains came from one sample sequenced in a study of blood T cell repertoires in COVID-19. The protocol was immunoSEQ multiplex PCR, while the TCRdb copy is restricted to in-frame clones and leaves out a portion. The repertoire holds some 500,000 clones, with approximately 88% as singletons. Sequenced material: PBMCs or T cells enriched from blood (not recorded which). These receptors were taken from a woman aged 40 to 50 who had recovered from COVID-19.

V usage is TRBV7-6 and J usage is TRBJ1-2; possibly TRBD1 for D (5 bases). Germline-derived CDR1 and CDR2 are SGHVS and FNYEAQ. The CDR3 runs 14 residues. Between the trimmed V and J ends, which lost 2 bases and 4 bases, there was a span of 11 bases. CDR3 sequence (DNA): TGTGCCAGCAGCTTATTTCAGGGTGGCTATGGCTACACCTTC. Translated, it gives CASSLFQGGYGYTF.

The V call is TRBV7-2, the J call TRBJ2-3; 10 bases match TRBD2. The J segment lost 4 bases and the V segment lost 3 bases, leaving 13 bases of the junction unmatched. CDR3 length: 18 residues. Per the germline V gene, CDR1 is SGHTA and CDR2 is FQGNSA. The CDR3 sequence is CASSLGGTSAGRADTQYF. The CDR3 DNA reads TGTGCCAGCAGCTTGGGTGGGACTAGCGCTGGGCGGGCAGATACGCAGTATTTT. The variable domain in full, with the rest retrieved from reference TRBV7-2 and TRBJ2-3, is GAGVSQSPSNKVTEKGKDVELRCDPISGHTALYWYRQSLGQGLEFLIYFQGNSAPDKSGLPSDRFSAERTGGSVSTLTIQRTQQEDSAVYLCASSLGGTSAGRADTQYFGPGTRLTVL.

The gene calls are TRBV11-3 and TRBJ2-1, with TRBD2 identical over 10 bases. The CDR3 is 13 residues long. In germline, CDR1 is SGHNT, CDR2 YENEEA. V lost 5 bases, J lost 13 bases, and 8 bases stayed unmatched. The CDR3 reads CASSQGELAGQFF. The CDR3 nucleotides read TGTGCCAGCAGCCAGGGAGAACTAGCGGGACAGTTCTTC. The entire variable domain, with the rest obtained from reference TRBV11-3 and TRBJ2-1, is as follows: EAGVVQSPRYKIIEKKQPVAFWCNPISGHNTLYWYLQNLGQGPELLIRYENEEAVDDSQLPKDRFSAERLKGVDSTLKIQPAELGDSAVYLCASSQGELAGQFFGPGTRLTVL.

This chain joins TRBV7-6 and TRBJ1-5; the match to TRBD1 covers 7 bases. The CDR3 has 15 residues. J gave up 1 base and V 5 bases, and 5 bases lay outside the gene matches. Germline V gene sequence: CDR1 SGHVS, CDR2 FNYEAQ. CDR3 bases: TGTGCCAGCAGCGGAGGGACAGCAAGCAATCAGCCCCAGCATTTT. Translation gives CASSGGTASNQPQHF. Full variable domain (outside the CDR3, taken from reference TRBV7-6 and TRBJ1-5): GAGVSQSPRYKVTKRGQDVALRCDPISGHVSLYWYRQALGQGPEFLTYFNYEAQQDKSGLPNDRFSAERPEGSISTLTIQRTEQRDSAMYRCASSGGTASNQPQHFGDGTRLSIL.

This chain uses TRBV14 with TRBJ2-1; D ambiguous. CDR1 SGHDN and CDR2 FVKESK come from the germline V gene. V lost 3 bases, J lost 7 bases, and 10 bases lay in between. This CDR3 is 13 amino acids long. DNA of the CDR3: TGTGCCAGCAGCCAGCTGAGCGAGAATGAGCAGTTCTTC. Translation: CASSQLSENEQFF.

The rearrangement joins TRBV14 to TRBJ2-2, with no clear D. The V gene's germline CDR1 is SGHDN and CDR2 FVKESK. The CDR3 has 13 amino acids. V was shortened by 4 bases and J by 3 bases, with 6 bases between the two germline ends. The CDR3 coding sequence is TGTGCCAGCAGCCTCCGGGACACCGGGGAGCTGTTTTTT. This sequence encodes CASSLRDTGELFF.

The CDR3 nucleotides are TGTGCCAGCAGCGAACACAGCTGGGACAGGGATTCCTACGAGCAGTACTTC. This translates into CASSEHSWDRDSYEQYF. The chain is built from TRBV21-1 and TRBJ2-7; the tabulated D call, TRBD1, remains unverified against the DNA. TRBV21-1 is described as a pseudogene. This CDR3 comprises 17 residues.

In its sample, this clone was seen a few times. The chain recombines TRBV5-4 with TRBJ1-1; weak D call: TRBD1 (5 bases). CDR1 is SGHNT and CDR2 is YYREEE in the germline V gene (reference sequence). The CDR3 has 16 amino acids. The V end lost 1 base, the J end lost 1 base, and 14 bases lay between the germline ends. DNA of the CDR3: TGTGCCAGCAGCTTGAGTGGCAGGGCATCGAACACTGAAGCTTTCTTT. Its protein product is CASSLSGRASNTEAFF.

The genes are TRBV6-5 and TRBJ1-1; D may be TRBD1 (5 bases). V was trimmed by 7 bases and J by 7 bases, leaving 16 bases between them. From germline, CDR1 is MNHEY and CDR2 SVGAGI. CDR3 length: 13 amino acids. As DNA, the CDR3 is TGTGCCAGCAATGGGGCATGGTCGAGTGAAGCTTTCTTT. Amino acids: CASNGAWSSEAFF.

The chain combines TRBV11-3 with TRBJ2-1, with D possibly matching TRBD2 (6 bases). This CDR3 comprises 15 residues. The germline V gene has CDR1 SGHNT and CDR2 YENEEA. V lost 3 bases and J lost 5, with 14 bases in between. CDR3 DNA: TGTGCCAGCAGCTTTGAAGATAGCGGAAACAATGAGCAGTTCTTC. Protein product: CASSFEDSGNNEQFF.

The chain has TRBV10-1 and TRBJ2-5, with 13 nucleotides matching TRBD2. Germline-derived CDR1 and CDR2 are WNHNN and SYGVQD (reference sequence). The CDR3 has 18 residues. The J segment lost 3 bases and the V segment lost 3 bases, leaving 10 bases of the junction unmatched. CDR3 amino acids: CASSEGQLAGGFEETQYF. For the CDR3, the DNA is TGCGCCAGCAGTGAAGGTCAACTAGCGGGAGGGTTCGAAGAGACCCAGTACTTC.

The genes are TRBV7-2 and TRBJ2-2, with D maybe TRBD1 (5 bases). CDR3 length equals 16 residues. CDR1 is SGHTA and CDR2 is FQGNSA in the germline V gene. V was pared by 1 base and J by 5 bases, with 14 bases between. The DNA of the CDR3 is TGTGCCAGCAGCTTAGGGGCAGGGCGGTGGACCGGGGAGCTGTTTTTT. This sequence encodes CASSLGAGRWTGELFF.

The chain joins TRBV7-2 to TRBJ2-3, with D possibly TRBD2 on 6 matching bases. The ends were cut back, 5 bases at V and 1 base at J, with 13 bases in the middle. Germline-derived CDR1 and CDR2 are SGHTA and FQGNSA. CDR3 size: 15 residues. CDR3 sequence reads: CASSPGASGTDTQYF. CDR3 nucleotides: TGTGCCAGCAGCCCCGGGGCTAGCGGCACAGATACGCAGTATTTT.

The V and J genes are TRBV6-2 or TRBV6-3 and TRBJ1-1; D is uncertain. V was shortened by 2 bases and J by 5 bases, with 12 bases between the two germline ends. CDR3 length: 14 residues. Germline assignment: CDR1 MNHEY and CDR2 SVGEGT. The DNA of the CDR3 is TGTGCCAGCAGTTACAGAACGGGTGGGACTGAAGCTTTCTTT. Protein product: CASSYRTGGTEAFF.